These T cell receptor beta chains were read from a single sample in a study of cytomegalovirus exposure and HLA in healthy donors. Profiled with immunoSEQ multiplex PCR; TCRdb holds only in-frame clones, not every one. This sample's table has 120,000 to 150,000 clones. Sequenced: PBMCs. The source of these receptors is a man in his forties in good health and CMV-seronegative. The CDR3 runs from the conserved cysteine through the conserved F or W. A D gene is named only where the DNA matches it firmly.

d_gene: -; v_gene: TRBV5-1; j_gene: TRBJ2-5; CDR3nt: TGCGCCAGCAGCTTTCAGGAAGAGACCCAGTACTTC; CDR3aa: CASSFQEETQYF
d_gene: -; v_gene: TRBV15; j_gene: TRBJ2-7; CDR3nt: TGTGCCACCAGCAGAGATGGAAACAGGGCCTACGAGCAGTACTTC; CDR3aa: CATSRDGNRAYEQYF
d_gene: -; v_gene: TRBV4-3; j_gene: TRBJ1-4; CDR3nt: TGCGCCAGCAGCCAAGAGCTAGGCAGTTATCCTAATGAAAAACTGTTTTTT; CDR3aa: CASSQELGSYPNEKLFF
d_gene: -; v_gene: TRBV2; j_gene: TRBJ1-5; CDR3nt: TGTGCCAGCACCCCTTTGGAGGGATCGCCCCAGCATTTT; CDR3aa: CASTPLEGSPQHF
d_gene: -; v_gene: TRBV5-1; j_gene: TRBJ2-6; CDR3nt: TGCGCCAGCAGCCCCCAGGGGAACTCTGGGGCCAACGTCCTGACTTTC; CDR3aa: CASSPQGNSGANVLTF
d_gene: TRBD1; v_gene: TRBV5-1; j_gene: TRBJ1-2; CDR3nt: TGCGCCAGCAGCTTGGGACAGGGGGCCGGCTACACCTTC; CDR3aa: CASSLGQGAGYTF
d_gene: -; v_gene: TRBV9; j_gene: TRBJ1-3; CDR3nt: TGTGCCAGCAGCCCGGACCTCGGGGCCATATATTTT; CDR3aa: CASSPDLGAIYF
d_gene: TRBD1; v_gene: TRBV29-1; j_gene: TRBJ2-1; CDR3nt: TGCAGCGTTGAAGACGACAGGGGCCGAAGCAATGAGCAGTTCTTC; CDR3aa: CSVEDDRGRSNEQFF
d_gene: TRBD1; v_gene: TRBV7-8; j_gene: TRBJ1-5; CDR3nt: TGTGCCAGCAGCTCAATACAGGGGACAGATCAGCCCCAGCATTTT; CDR3aa: CASSSIQGTDQPQHF
d_gene: -; v_gene: TRBV29-1; j_gene: TRBJ2-5; CDR3nt: TGCAGCGTCCATGCCGGGGAGACCCAGTACTTC; CDR3aa: CSVHAGETQYF
d_gene: -; v_gene: TRBV5-1; j_gene: TRBJ2-2; CDR3nt: TGCGCCAGCAGTCCCGGGTCAGGGAAGTCCCCCGGGGAGCTGTTTTTT; CDR3aa: CASSPGSGKSPGELFF
d_gene: TRBD2; v_gene: TRBV6-5; j_gene: TRBJ2-3; CDR3nt: TGTGCCAGCAGGGGCGGGGGATCAGATACGCAGTATTTT; CDR3aa: CASRGGGSDTQYF
d_gene: TRBD1; v_gene: TRBV19; j_gene: TRBJ1-5; CDR3nt: TGTGCCAGTAGTATGACCGGGACAGGGGGAATTCAGCCCCAGCATTTT; CDR3aa: CASSMTGTGGIQPQHF
d_gene: TRBD1; v_gene: TRBV6-1; j_gene: TRBJ1-1; CDR3nt: TGTGCCAGTCAGGACAGGGGGAGGGAAGCTTTCTTT; CDR3aa: CASQDRGREAFF
d_gene: TRBD1; v_gene: TRBV29-1; j_gene: TRBJ1-2; CDR3nt: TGCAGCGCTGGACAGGGTTATGGCTACACCTTC; CDR3aa: CSAGQGYGYTF
d_gene: TRBD1; v_gene: TRBV25-1; j_gene: TRBJ2-2; CDR3nt: TGTGCCAGCAGGACAGGGCTGGGGACCGGGGAGCTGTTTTTT; CDR3aa: CASRTGLGTGELFF
d_gene: -; v_gene: TRBV27; j_gene: TRBJ2-7; CDR3nt: TGTGCCAGCAGGCAGACTGGATTCTACGAGCAGTACTTC; CDR3aa: CASRQTGFYEQYF
d_gene: TRBD1; v_gene: TRBV2; j_gene: TRBJ2-3; CDR3nt: TGTGCCAGCAGCGAGGACAGGGGTCTCACAGATACGCAGTATTTT; CDR3aa: CASSEDRGLTDTQYF
d_gene: -; v_gene: TRBV6-5; j_gene: TRBJ1-5; CDR3nt: TGTGCCAGCAGCACTGGGACTTTTTTTCAGCCCCAGCATTTT; CDR3aa: CASSTGTFFQPQHF
d_gene: TRBD2; v_gene: TRBV27; j_gene: TRBJ2-2; CDR3nt: TGTGCCAGTATACGACTCGGACTAGCGGGGGGGCATAACACCGGGGAGCTGTTTTTT; CDR3aa: CASIRLGLAGGHNTGELFF
d_gene: -; v_gene: TRBV6-1; j_gene: TRBJ1-5; CDR3nt: TGTGCCAGCGGTCCCTTTCGGAATCAGCCCCAGCATTTT; CDR3aa: CASGPFRNQPQHF
d_gene: -; v_gene: TRBV2; j_gene: TRBJ2-2; CDR3nt: TGTGCCAGCAGAGACGACAGGCGGACCGGGGAGCTGTTTTTT; CDR3aa: CASRDDRRTGELFF
d_gene: TRBD2; v_gene: TRBV6-5; j_gene: TRBJ2-1; CDR3nt: TGTGCCAGCGGTCGTGGTAGCGGGGTTGAGCAGTTCTTC; CDR3aa: CASGRGSGVEQFF
d_gene: TRBD1; v_gene: TRBV5-1; j_gene: TRBJ1-4; CDR3nt: TGCGCCAGCAGCTTGGTACAGGGGCCTAATGAAAAACTGTTTTTT; CDR3aa: CASSLVQGPNEKLFF
d_gene: -; v_gene: TRBV4-3; j_gene: TRBJ2-2; CDR3nt: TGCGCCAGCAGCCAAGCTGACAGGAACACCGGGGAGCTGTTTTTT; CDR3aa: CASSQADRNTGELFF
d_gene: -; v_gene: TRBV14; j_gene: TRBJ2-1; CDR3nt: TGTGCCAGCAGCCAACTTGTGGGGGGGCACTCCTACAATGAGCAGTTCTTC; CDR3aa: CASSQLVGGHSYNEQFF
d_gene: TRBD1; v_gene: TRBV7-9; j_gene: TRBJ2-2; CDR3nt: TGTGCCAGCAGCCCACAGGGGATGAACACCGGGGAGCTGTTTTTT; CDR3aa: CASSPQGMNTGELFF
d_gene: TRBD1; v_gene: TRBV5-1; j_gene: TRBJ1-6; CDR3nt: TGCGCCAGCAGCTTCGTGACAGGGGGAAATTCACCCCTCCACTTT; CDR3aa: CASSFVTGGNSPLHF
d_gene: TRBD1; v_gene: TRBV28; j_gene: TRBJ1-2; CDR3nt: TGTGCCAGCAGTTTTGGACAGGGGAAGACTGGCTACACCTTC; CDR3aa: CASSFGQGKTGYTF
d_gene: TRBD2; v_gene: TRBV29-1; j_gene: TRBJ2-2; CDR3nt: TGCAGCGGATTTTCCGGGACTAGCGGGGCCGGGGAGCTGTTTTTT; CDR3aa: CSGFSGTSGAGELFF
d_gene: -; v_gene: TRBV5-1; j_gene: TRBJ1-6; CDR3nt: TGCGCCAGCAGCTTGGAGGGGTTGACCTATAATTCACCCCTCCACTTT; CDR3aa: CASSLEGLTYNSPLHF